Shown below are 11 T cell receptor beta chains from a single sample sequenced in a study of CXCR3-negative and CXCR3-positive naive CD8 T cells (dated by TCRdb to the late 2010s). These reads were obtained on a NextSeq 550. The Human TCR Profiling Kit (MiLaboratory) was used to make UMI-labeled 5' RACE TRB cDNA libraries. The reads underwent TCRdb reprocessing, giving one record for each CDR3 protein sequence and no DNA. The sample table on file contains 65,000 to 90,000 distinct CDR3 sequences. Roughly 0.59% of the sample is held by the ten biggest clonotypes. What the work shows at the level of the full study, not this receptor alone: Compared with CXCR3-negative naive cells, CXCR3-positive naive cells had TRB CDR3s with higher hydrophobicity (lower Kidera factor 4), lower energy, and higher strength and volume indices.

No antigen has been identified for these receptors. The sample taken for sequencing was naive CXCR3+ CD8+ T cells from blood. Read against the paper, the sample's cell subset or site label means: CD45RO-CCR7+CD27+CD95- naive CD8+ T cells expressing CXCR3 (TNR3+). These receptors were taken from a human donor in good health. Some clones in this sample may be carry-over from other donors' samples.

The chain is built from TRBV28 and TRBJ1-1; TCRdb lists TRBD1, though no DNA is available to test this call. This CDR3 comprises 14 residues. Germline assignment: CDR1 MDHEN and CDR2 SYDVKM. CDR3: CASSLKAPVTEAFF. The full variable domain, completed using reference TRBV28 and TRBJ1-1, is DVKVTQSSRYLVKRTGEKVFLECVQDMDHENMFWYRQDPGLGLRLIYFSYDVKMKEKGDIPEGYSVSREKKERFSLILESASTNQTSMYLCASSLKAPVTEAFFGQGTRLTVV.

This chain joins TRBV28 and TRBJ2-7; TCRdb lists TRBD1, though no DNA is available to test this call. Germline-derived CDR1 and CDR2 are MDHEN and SYDVKM. The CDR3 contains 14 residues. CDR3 region: CASRPGQSYYEQYF.

CDR3 in amino acids: CASSRAGAYTDTQYF. The chain links TRBV7-9 to TRBJ2-3; without DNA, the TCRdb call of TRBD1 cannot be checked. The CDR3 loop spans 15 amino acids. Germline V CDR1 and CDR2: SEHNR, FQNEAQ (reference sequence).

J is TRBJ2-2 and V is TRBV6-5; the D call from TCRdb, TRBD2, cannot be confirmed without DNA. The germline V gene has CDR1 MNHEY and CDR2 SVGAGI. The CDR3 consists of 19 residues. CDR3 residues: CASSYSFTRRGANTGELFF.

The chain joins TRBV19 to TRBJ2-5. CDR3 length equals 12 residues. CDR1 and CDR2 from the germline V gene are LNHDA and SQIVND (reference sequence). The CDR3 reads CASSTGVETQYF.

V is TRBV7-6 and J is TRBJ1-1. CDR1 is SGHVS and CDR2 is FNYEAQ in the germline V gene. The CDR3 extends over 13 amino acids. CDR3: CASSSDGNTEAFF.

CDR3 loop: CASSPRDRYEQYF. The chain recombines TRBV18 with TRBJ2-7. CDR3 length: 13 residues. Germline-derived CDR1 and CDR2 are KGHSH and LQKENI.

This chain connects TRBV5-1 to TRBJ1-2; TCRdb reports TRBD1, a call that lacks DNA to check it against. This CDR3 region has 15 residues. CDR1 is SGHRS and CDR2 is YFSETQ in the germline V gene. CDR3 in amino acids: CASSSDSTSNYGYTF.

This chain links TRBV20-1 with TRBJ2-7; as DNA is missing, the TRBD1 call by TCRdb cannot be tested. The CDR3 spans 15 residues. Germline lookup yields CDR1 DFQATT and CDR2 SNEGSKA (reference sequence). The CDR3 reads CSAREGRGGIYEQYF.

The rearrangement uses TRBV20-1 and TRBJ2-3. Per germline, CDR1 DFQATT and CDR2 SNEGSKA (reference sequence). The CDR3 is 15 amino acids. CDR3 region: CSARWILLDTDTQYF.

The rearrangement uses TRBV4-1 and TRBJ1-1; TCRdb selects TRBD1, and the lack of DNA leaves this call unchecked. Germline CDR1 and CDR2: MGHRA and YSYEKL. This CDR3 spans 15 amino acids. The CDR3 sequence: CASSHAPGGDTEAFF.